This section outlines one T cell receptor (beta chain) sequence together with its context. The source of the sample is a study of cytomegalovirus exposure and HLA in healthy donors. It was with 60 Vbeta and 13 Jbeta primers that the PCR ran. Generated by immunoSEQ multiplex PCR, the TCRdb table keeps only in-frame clones and is missing some. The sample holds over 110,000 clones; 82% are singletons and the top ten take over 2.5%. CDR3 length: 15 amino acids. V shed 5 bases and J 6 bases; nucleotides not matched to a gene: 13. Germline lookup yields CDR1 MNHEY and CDR2 SVGAGI. This clonotype was sampled from a male donor in good health and CMV-seronegative. Sequencing was carried out using PBMCs. The chain has TRBV6-5 and TRBJ2-7, with 7 positions matching TRBD1. CDR3 DNA sequence: TGTGCCAGCAGTCTCCTCCCAGGGGGATCCGCCGAGCAGTACTTC. It encodes CASSLLPGGSAEQYF.